Here is one T cell receptor beta chain with its context. The antigen is not known. Doses given second, at about 4 or about 12 weeks, were pooled. These data originate in a study of T cell responses to AZD1222 COVID-19 vaccine. Overall study results and limits: Spike-specific TCRs gained breadth and depth after people received two AZD1222 doses. Only a handful of AZD1222 recipients, several in all, had baseline seropositivity.

Repertoires were generated with immunoSEQ multiplex PCR, while TCRdb's copy carries only in-frame clones and drops some. The repertoire holds 150,000 to 200,000 clones, with approximately 90% as singletons. Germline V lookup: CDR1 LGHDT, CDR2 YNNKEL (reference sequence). The CDR3 length is 14 residues. Trimming cost V 5 bases and J 7 bases; bases outside gene matches: 6. Sequencing used peripheral blood, obtained 28 days after the second AZD1222 dose. The sequence was collected from an adult who received the AZD1222 COVID-19 vaccine. V is TRBV3-1 (or the pseudogene TRBV3-2) and J is TRBJ1-1, with 11 bases lining up with TRBD1. CDR3 protein: CASSWTGGSGEAFF. The CDR3 bases are TGTGCCAGCAGCTGGACAGGGGGCTCTGGTGAAGCTTTCTTT.